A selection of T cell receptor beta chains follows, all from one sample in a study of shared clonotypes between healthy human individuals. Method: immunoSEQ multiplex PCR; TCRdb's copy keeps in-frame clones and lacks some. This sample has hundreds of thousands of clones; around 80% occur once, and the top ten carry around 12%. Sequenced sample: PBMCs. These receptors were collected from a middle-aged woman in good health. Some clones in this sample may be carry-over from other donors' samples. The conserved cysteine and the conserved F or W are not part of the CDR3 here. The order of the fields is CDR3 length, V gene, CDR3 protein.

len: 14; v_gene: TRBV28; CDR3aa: ASSTSPGPLSETQY
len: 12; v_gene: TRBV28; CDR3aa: ASSSESVRETQY
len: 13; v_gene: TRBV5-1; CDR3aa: ASSLGTGTTGELF
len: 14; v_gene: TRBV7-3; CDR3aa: ASSLGLAEITDTQY
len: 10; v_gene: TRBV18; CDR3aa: ASWAGMGPAF
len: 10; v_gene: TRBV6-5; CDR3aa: ASKTGVREQF
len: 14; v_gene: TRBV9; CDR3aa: ASSSGDYDLPETQY
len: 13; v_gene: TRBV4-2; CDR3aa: ASSQGDRGTEKLF
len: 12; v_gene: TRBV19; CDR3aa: ASSIWADINIQY
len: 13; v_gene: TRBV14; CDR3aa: ASSQRQGFTGELF